A selection of T cell receptor beta chains follows, all from one sample in a study of early T cells in non-severe SARS-CoV-2 infection. MiXCR, applied by TCRdb to the 5' RACE reads, yields one record per CDR3 protein. Among around 40,000 distinct CDR3 sequences listed, around a tenth were seen once. Material: whole blood. Receptors originate from an adult who was a healthcare worker with PCR-confirmed SARS-CoV-2 infection or an uninfected control (not recorded which). CDR3s include the opening cysteine and the closing phenylalanine or tryptophan. The D gene is left open where the match is weak. Only some rows state a clone size, as once, few, many or a class for expanded clones.

CDR3aa	CDR3nt	v_gene	d_gene	j_gene	abundance	len
CASQHGNQPQHF	TGTGCCAGCCAGCACGGCAATCAGCCCCAGCATTTT	TRBV6-6	-	TRBJ1-5	-	12
CASSKGQGFLGKKLFF	TGTGCCAGCAGCAAGGGACAGGGGTTCCTGGGTAAAAAACTGTTTTTT	TRBV7-2	TRBD1	TRBJ1-4	-	16
CASSAQGTTDTQYF	TGTGCCAGCAGCGCACAGGGGACCACAGATACGCAGTATTTT	TRBV9	TRBD1	TRBJ2-3	-	14
CASKLASGRAWEQFF	TGTGCCAGCAAGCTGGCTAGCGGGAGGGCCTGGGAGCAGTTCTTC	TRBV2	TRBD2	TRBJ2-1	few	15
CASSGTNGRNTEAFF	TGTGCCAGCAGTGGGACAAATGGTAGGAACACTGAAGCTTTCTTT	TRBV28	-	TRBJ1-1	many	15
CASSGDIVAGGADTQYF	TGTGCCAGCAGCGGAGATATTGTAGCGGGAGGGGCAGATACGCAGTATTTT	TRBV4-2	TRBD2	TRBJ2-3	medium-sized	17
CSARIQPGYGYTF	TGCAGTGCTAGAATCCAGCCCGGGTATGGCTACACCTTC	TRBV20-1	-	TRBJ1-2	many	13
CASTGSGSLTDTQYF	TGTGCCAGCACCGGGAGCGGGAGCCTTACAGATACGCAGTATTTT	TRBV28	TRBD2	TRBJ2-3	many	15
CASSFGIYGTGRLDNEQFF	TGTGCCAGCAGTTTCGGGATTTACGGGACTGGTAGATTGGACAATGAGCAGTTCTTC	TRBV28	-	TRBJ2-1	-	19
CASSELVAGETQYF	TGTGCCAGCAGTGAATTGGTAGCGGGAGAGACCCAGTACTTC	TRBV25-1	TRBD2	TRBJ2-5	-	14
CASSHGLAAYEQYF	TGTGCCAGCAGTCACGGACTAGCGGCCTACGAGCAGTACTTC	TRBV28	TRBD2	TRBJ2-7	many	14
CASSVQGFYQPQHF	TGTGCCAGCAGTGTACAGGGATTCTATCAGCCCCAGCATTTT	TRBV28	-	TRBJ1-5	-	14
CASSAQGTGELFF	TGTGCCAGCAGTGCACAGGGGACCGGGGAGCTGTTTTTT	TRBV6-4	TRBD1	TRBJ2-2	many	13
CSASTDGNQPQHF	TGCAGTGCTAGTACAGATGGCAATCAGCCCCAGCATTTT	TRBV20-1	-	TRBJ1-5	-	13
CSGGGSPYEQYF	TGCAGCGGCGGCGGGTCCCCCTACGAGCAGTACTTC	TRBV29-1	-	TRBJ2-7	-	12
CASKDRVAETQYF	TGTGCCAGCAAGGACAGGGTTGCTGAGACCCAGTACTTC	TRBV12-3/TRBV12-4	TRBD1	TRBJ2-5	-	13
CASSPYTMQGYEQYF	TGTGCCAGCTCACCATACACCATGCAGGGATACGAGCAGTACTTC	TRBV18	-	TRBJ2-7	-	15
CASRAGQTYEQYF	TGTGCCAGCAGGGCGGGACAGACCTACGAGCAGTACTTC	TRBV2	-	TRBJ2-7	few	13
CASSLNMGGTEAFF	TGTGCCAGCAGTTTAAATATGGGGGGCACTGAAGCTTTCTTT	TRBV7-2	-	TRBJ1-1	many	14
CASSWTGSRVVNTEAFF	TGTGCCAGCAGTTGGACAGGGTCCAGGGTGGTGAACACTGAAGCTTTCTTT	TRBV27	TRBD1	TRBJ1-1	many	17
CASSRYGTGGQETQYF	TGTGCCAGCAGCAGGTACGGGACAGGAGGTCAAGAGACCCAGTACTTC	TRBV7-9	TRBD1	TRBJ2-5	-	16
CASARAGGANVLTF	TGTGCCAGTGCCAGAGCGGGCGGGGCCAACGTCCTGACTTTC	TRBV28	-	TRBJ2-6	many	14
CASSFTGGSDGYTF	TGCGCCAGCAGCTTCACAGGGGGCTCAGATGGCTACACCTTC	TRBV5-1	TRBD1	TRBJ1-2	-	14
CASSRGQTGYPWGGELFF	TGTGCCAGCAGTAGGGGGCAGACAGGGTACCCTTGGGGCGGGGAGCTGTTTTTT	TRBV6-5	TRBD1	TRBJ2-2	-	18
CASSSGGSGRSNEQFF	TGTGCCAGCAGCTCAGGCGGTAGCGGGAGAAGCAATGAGCAGTTCTTC	TRBV11-2	TRBD2	TRBJ2-1	many	16
CSARDHSRGTYEQYF	TGCAGTGCTAGAGATCATTCGAGGGGGACCTACGAGCAGTACTTC	TRBV20-1	-	TRBJ2-7	many	15
CSVGGPREKLFF	TGCAGCGTTGGAGGCCCGAGGGAAAAACTGTTTTTT	TRBV29-1	-	TRBJ1-4	-	12
CAGGPGTGGHEQYF	TGTGCCGGGGGACCCGGGACAGGGGGCCACGAGCAGTACTTC	TRBV28	TRBD1	TRBJ2-7	many	14
CASSQYIAGGTHYGYTF	TGTGCCAGCAGCCAGTATATCGCAGGGGGAACTCACTATGGCTACACCTTC	TRBV7-8	TRBD1	TRBJ1-2	few	17
CASSFSGSGLGEQYF	TGTGCCAGCAGTTTTAGCGGGAGTGGGTTGGGCGAGCAGTACTTC	TRBV6-6	TRBD2	TRBJ2-7	many	15
CSVGDAFF	TGCAGCGTCGGGGACGCTTTCTTT	TRBV29-1	-	TRBJ1-1	-	8
CASRLTGTNYGYTF	TGCGCCAGCAGACTGACAGGAACTAACTATGGCTACACCTTC	TRBV5-1	-	TRBJ1-2	few	14
CASRQGRFSGNTIYF	TGTGCCAGCAGGCAGGGACGGTTCTCTGGAAACACCATATATTTT	TRBV6-5	-	TRBJ1-3	many	15
CSVEVYRGDNEQFF	TGCAGCGTTGAAGTTTACAGGGGAGACAATGAGCAGTTCTTC	TRBV29-1	TRBD1	TRBJ2-1	many	14
CASRRQPMNTEAFF	TGTGCCAGCAGGCGACAGCCGATGAACACTGAAGCTTTCTTT	TRBV7-2	-	TRBJ1-1	-	14
CATLAPGQSTDTQYF	TGTGCCACCCTTGCTCCGGGACAGTCGACAGATACGCAGTATTTT	TRBV7-3	TRBD1	TRBJ2-3	-	15
CATSRDRQVSSQYF	TGTGCCACCAGCAGAGATCGACAGGTTAGCAGTCAGTACTTC	TRBV15	-	TRBJ2-7	-	14
CSARGAGQPNSPLHF	TGCAGTGCTAGAGGGGCGGGACAGCCTAATTCACCCCTCCACTTT	TRBV20-1	TRBD1	TRBJ1-6	-	15
CASSYRGGAYEQYF	TGTGCCAGCAGTTATCGCGGGGGCGCCTACGAGCAGTACTTC	TRBV28	-	TRBJ2-7	-	14
CASSLVVSSYNEQFF	TGTGCCAGCAGCTTAGTTGTGAGCTCCTACAATGAGCAGTTCTTC	TRBV7-2	-	TRBJ2-1	medium-sized	15
CATHVPGTNYEQYF	TGTGCCACCCACGTACCCGGGACTAACTACGAGCAGTACTTC	TRBV28	TRBD2	TRBJ2-7	many	14
CATSDPNSYEQYF	TGTGCCACCAGTGATCCAAACTCCTACGAGCAGTACTTC	TRBV24-1	-	TRBJ2-7	many	13
CASRGAANYGYTF	TGTGCCAGCCGGGGGGCGGCTAACTATGGCTACACCTTC	TRBV28	-	TRBJ1-2	-	13
CATSFGSGNTGELFF	TGTGCCACCAGCTTTGGATCGGGGAACACCGGGGAGCTGTTTTTT	TRBV5-4	-	TRBJ2-2	-	15
CASSQDLKGKGGNQPQHF	TGCGCCAGCAGCCAAGATCTGAAGGGTAAGGGAGGCAATCAGCCCCAGCATTTT	TRBV4-3	-	TRBJ1-5	many	18
CASSPYSGQTQYF	TGCGCCAGCAGCCCCTATAGCGGCCAAACGCAGTATTTT	TRBV5-1	-	TRBJ2-3	few	13
CASSSTGNTIYF	TGTGCCAGCAGTTCAACTGGAAACACCATATATTTT	TRBV7-2	-	TRBJ1-3	-	12
CASSRGPPGEQYF	TGTGCCAGCAGTCGCGGTCCACCGGGTGAGCAGTACTTC	TRBV6-2/TRBV6-3	-	TRBJ2-7	many	13
CASSRQNTGELFF	TGTGCCAGCAGTCGGCAGAACACCGGGGAGCTGTTTTTT	TRBV6-6	-	TRBJ2-2	many	13
CASSKTEAAYNEQFF	TGTGCCAGCAGCAAAACCGAAGCGGCCTACAATGAGCAGTTCTTC	TRBV21-1	-	TRBJ2-1	many	15
CASGFSFEQYF	TGTGCCAGCGGCTTCTCGTTCGAGCAGTACTTC	TRBV25-1	-	TRBJ2-7	few	11
CASSQDRTQNTGELFF	TGCGCCAGCAGCCAAGATCGGACCCAGAACACCGGGGAGCTGTTTTTT	TRBV4-3	-	TRBJ2-2	-	16